Here is one T cell receptor beta chain with its context. Its cognate antigen is unknown. The source material, RNA transcripts, was used to amplify TCR beta CDR3 regions. The HTBI primer set drove a first-round RT-PCR of the TCR CDR3. MiXCR, applied by TCRdb to the multiplex PCR reads, yields one record per CDR3 protein. The sample yields a few hundred thousand distinct CDR3 sequences, roughly 15% seen once. After removal of 2 bases from V and 5 bases from J, the junction contained 14 bases not matched to a gene. The CDR3 extends over 17 amino acids. Germline assignment: CDR1 LGHDT and CDR2 YNNKEL (reference sequence). The record originates from a study of T cells in Graves' hyperthyroidism and ophthalmopathy. Overall study: Peripheral blood specimens were obtained at initial diagnosis, prior to any treatment.

Diagnoses rested on clinical symptoms, serum thyroxine and TRAb, thyroid ultrasound and orbital computed tomography. From 10 ml of fresh peripheral blood, PBMCs were isolated. Study results and limitations: In blood, most of the thyroid clonotypes expanded above 0.001 were also present.

This TCR was recovered from a woman aged 18 to 35 with Graves' hyperthyroidism. Sequenced: blood. The genes are TRBV3-1 and TRBJ1-1, with 7 nucleotides matching TRBD1. CDR3 protein: CASSQSRFGQAGTEAFF. The CDR3 DNA sequence: TGTGCCAGCAGCCAATCTCGGTTCGGACAGGCGGGAACTGAAGCTTTCTTT.